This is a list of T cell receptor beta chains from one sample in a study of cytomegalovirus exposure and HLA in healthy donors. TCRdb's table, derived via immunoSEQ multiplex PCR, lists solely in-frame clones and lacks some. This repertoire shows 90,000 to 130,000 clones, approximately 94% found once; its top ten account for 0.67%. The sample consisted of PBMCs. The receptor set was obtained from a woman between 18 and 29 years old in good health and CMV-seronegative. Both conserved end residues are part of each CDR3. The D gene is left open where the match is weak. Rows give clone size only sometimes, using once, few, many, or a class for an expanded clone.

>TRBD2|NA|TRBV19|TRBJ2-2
TGTGCCAGTAGTGTCGCGGGGGGGCCGAGGTCCGGGGAGCTGTTTTTT
CASSVAGGPRSGELFF
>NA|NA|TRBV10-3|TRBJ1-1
TGTGCCATCAGGGTGACAGAGAACACTGAAGCTTTCTTT
CAIRVTENTEAFF
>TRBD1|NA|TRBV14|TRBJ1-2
TGTGCCAGCAGCCCCCGGGACAGCTTTAGTATCGAGTATGGCTACACCTTC
CASSPRDSFSIEYGYTF
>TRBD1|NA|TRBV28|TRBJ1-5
TGTGCCAGCAGAGAACCCGACAGGGTCAATCAGCCCCAGCATTTT
CASREPDRVNQPQHF
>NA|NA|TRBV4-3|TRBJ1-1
TGCGCCAGCAGCCAAGGTCTTGGGGGCGTCAACACTGAAGCTTTCTTT
CASSQGLGGVNTEAFF
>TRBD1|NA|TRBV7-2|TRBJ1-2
TGTGCCAGCATCCCAGACAGGGTGAACTATGGCTACACCTTC
CASIPDRVNYGYTF
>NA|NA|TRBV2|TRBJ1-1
TGTGCCAGCAGAGAGGAGGGTTTTGGTCACACTGAAGCTTTCTTT
CASREEGFGHTEAFF
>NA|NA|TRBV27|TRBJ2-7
TGTGCCAGCAGTTTATCTTCAGACACCTACGAGCAGTACTTC
CASSLSSDTYEQYF
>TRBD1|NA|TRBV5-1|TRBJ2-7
TGCGCCAGCAGCTTGAAGGGACAGCCTAATTACGAGCAGTACTTC
CASSLKGQPNYEQYF
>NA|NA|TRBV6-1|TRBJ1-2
TGTGCTGCGGTAGGACTGGACAGATTGATTGGCTACACCTTC
CAAVGLDRLIGYTF
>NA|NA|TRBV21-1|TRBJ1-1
TGTGCCAGCAGCAAAAGCTACACTGAAGCTTTCTTT
CASSKSYTEAFF
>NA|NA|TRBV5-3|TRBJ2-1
TGTGCCAGAAGCTTGGAGGACGGGGTAAATGAGCAGTTCTTC
CARSLEDGVNEQFF
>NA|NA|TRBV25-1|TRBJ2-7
TGTGCCAGCAGCACAGGGCTCTACGAGCAGTACTTC
CASSTGLYEQYF
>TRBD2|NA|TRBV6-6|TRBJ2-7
TGTGCCAGCAGTTCCACACCGGGACTAGGCTTGTACGAGCAGTACTTC
CASSSTPGLGLYEQYF
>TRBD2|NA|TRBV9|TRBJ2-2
TGTGCCAGCAGCGTAGACGGGGGGGTTCGGACCGGGGAGCTGTTTTTT
CASSVDGGVRTGELFF
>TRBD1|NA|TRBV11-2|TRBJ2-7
TGTGCCAGCAGCCTGGGACCGGGACAGTCCTACGAGCAGTACTTC
CASSLGPGQSYEQYF
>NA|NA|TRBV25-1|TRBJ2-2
TGTGCCAGCAGTGACTTGCAGACGAACACCGGGGAGCTGTTTTTT
CASSDLQTNTGELFF
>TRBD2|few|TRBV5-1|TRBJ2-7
TGCGCCAGTCACTATCGGAATCGGACTAGCGGCACCTACGAGCAGTACTTC
CASHYRNRTSGTYEQYF
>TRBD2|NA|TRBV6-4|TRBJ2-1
TGTGCCAGCAGTGATAGCGGGGCTAGCTCCTACAATGAGCAGTTCTTC
CASSDSGASSYNEQFF
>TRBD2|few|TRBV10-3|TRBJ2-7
TGTGCCATCGGCGCGGGGGGGTTCTCCTACGAGCAGTACTTC
CAIGAGGFSYEQYF
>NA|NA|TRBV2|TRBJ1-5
TGTGCCAGCAGGCGACAGTCCAATCAGCCCCAGCATTTT
CASRRQSNQPQHF
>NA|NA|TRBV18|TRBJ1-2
TGTGCCAGCTCACCACCCAGTAACTATGGCTACACCTTC
CASSPPSNYGYTF
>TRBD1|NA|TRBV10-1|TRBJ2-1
TGCGCCAGCCAACCTGAAGACAGGGGAGACAATGAGCAGTTCTTC
CASQPEDRGDNEQFF
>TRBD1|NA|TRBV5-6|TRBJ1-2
TGTGCCAGCAGCTTGGCCCCACAGGGGGAGAGGGGCTACACCTTC
CASSLAPQGERGYTF
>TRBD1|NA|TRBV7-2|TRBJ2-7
TGTGCCAGCAGCAGACTGACAGGGGGCAACTACGAGCAGTACTTC
CASSRLTGGNYEQYF
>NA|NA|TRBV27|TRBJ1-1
TGTGCCAGCAGTTTAGGTAGTGAAGCTTTCTTT
CASSLGSEAFF